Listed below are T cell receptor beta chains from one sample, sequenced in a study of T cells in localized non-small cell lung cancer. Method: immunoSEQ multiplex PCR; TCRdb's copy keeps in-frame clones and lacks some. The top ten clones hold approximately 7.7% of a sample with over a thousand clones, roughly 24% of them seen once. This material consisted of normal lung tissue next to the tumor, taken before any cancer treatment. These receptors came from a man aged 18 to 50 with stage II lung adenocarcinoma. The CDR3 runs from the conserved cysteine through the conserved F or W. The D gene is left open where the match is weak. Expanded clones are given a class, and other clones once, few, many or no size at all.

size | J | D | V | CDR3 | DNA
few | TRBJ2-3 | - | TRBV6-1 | CASSEAMGPTDTQYF | TGTGCCAGCAGTGAAGCGATGGGTCCAACAGATACGCAGTATTTT
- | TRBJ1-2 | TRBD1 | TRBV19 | CASSDPGQNYGYTF | TGTGCCAGTAGTGATCCGGGACAGAACTATGGCTACACCTTC
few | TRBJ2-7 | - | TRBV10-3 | CAISAHDTYEQYF | TGTGCCATCAGTGCACACGATACCTACGAGCAGTACTTC
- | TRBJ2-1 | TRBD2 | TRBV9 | CASSVGPAGTYNEQFF | TGTGCCAGCAGCGTAGGCCCAGCGGGGACCTACAATGAGCAGTTCTTC
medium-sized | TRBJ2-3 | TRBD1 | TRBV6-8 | CASSDSGQGADTQYF | TGTGCCAGCAGTGACTCGGGACAGGGGGCAGATACGCAGTATTTT
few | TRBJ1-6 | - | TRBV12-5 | CASSGQTYNSPLHF | TGTGCCAGCTCGGGACAAACTTATAATTCACCCCTCCACTTT
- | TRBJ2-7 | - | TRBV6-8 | CAIRIQGGEQYF | TGTGCCATCAGGATACAGGGTGGCGAGCAGTACTTC
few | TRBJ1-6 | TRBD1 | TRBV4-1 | CASSQGHSGTGNSPLHF | TGCGCCAGCAGCCAGGGGCACTCCGGGACAGGGAATTCACCCCTCCACTTT
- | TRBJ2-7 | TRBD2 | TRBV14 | CASSQGLAGGAEQYF | TGTGCCAGCAGCCAAGGCCTAGCGGGAGGGGCCGAGCAGTACTTC
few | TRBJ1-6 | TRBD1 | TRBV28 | CASSYEQGDSPLHF | TGTGCCAGCAGTTACGAGCAGGGGGATTCACCCCTCCACTTT
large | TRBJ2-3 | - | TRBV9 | CASSVTSLADTQYF | TGTGCCAGCAGCGTCACTAGTCTTGCAGATACGCAGTATTTT
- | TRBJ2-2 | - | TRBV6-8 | CASSADNTGELFF | TGTGCCAGCAGTGCTGATAACACCGGGGAGCTGTTTTTT
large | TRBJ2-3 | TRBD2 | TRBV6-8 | CASSDSRGGTDTQYF | TGTGCCAGCAGTGACTCGCGGGGGGGCACAGATACGCAGTATTTT
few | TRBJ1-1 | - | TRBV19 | CASSITRTLNTEAFF | TGTGCCAGTAGTATCACAAGGACCTTGAACACTGAAGCTTTCTTT
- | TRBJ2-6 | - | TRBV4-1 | CASSQDRGPSGANVLTF | TGCGCCAGCAGCCAAGACCGGGGGCCCTCTGGGGCCAACGTCCTGACTTTC
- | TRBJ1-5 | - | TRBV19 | CASRTPQGRNQPQHF | TGTGCCAGTAGAACTCCTCAGGGGAGGAATCAGCCCCAGCATTTT
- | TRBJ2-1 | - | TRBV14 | CASSQDYARVGEEQFF | TGTGCCAGCAGCCAAGATTATGCACGGGTTGGGGAGGAGCAGTTCTTC
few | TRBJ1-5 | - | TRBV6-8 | CAISVAKIGPQHF | TGTGCCATCAGTGTCGCCAAGATAGGGCCCCAGCATTTT
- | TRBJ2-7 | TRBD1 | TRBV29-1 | CSVRPTGGYEQYF | TGCAGCGTCCGACCCACAGGGGGGTACGAGCAGTACTTC
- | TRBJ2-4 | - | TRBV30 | CAWSGGAKNIQYF | TGTGCCTGGAGTGGGGGGGCCAAAAACATTCAGTACTTC
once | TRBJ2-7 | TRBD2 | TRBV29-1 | CSAPGPTARGAYEQYF | TGCAGCGCACCGGGACCGACGGCTCGGGGGGCCTACGAGCAGTACTTC
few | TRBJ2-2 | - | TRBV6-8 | CASSLTNTGELFF | TGTGCCAGCAGTTTAACGAACACCGGGGAGCTGTTTTTT
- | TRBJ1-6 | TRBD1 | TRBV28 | CASSLGTGVSPLHF | TGTGCCAGCAGTTTAGGGACAGGAGTTTCACCCCTCCACTTT
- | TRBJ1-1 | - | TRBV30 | CAWSPPGQRNTEAFF | TGTGCCTGGAGCCCCCCCGGGCAGCGAAACACTGAAGCTTTCTTT